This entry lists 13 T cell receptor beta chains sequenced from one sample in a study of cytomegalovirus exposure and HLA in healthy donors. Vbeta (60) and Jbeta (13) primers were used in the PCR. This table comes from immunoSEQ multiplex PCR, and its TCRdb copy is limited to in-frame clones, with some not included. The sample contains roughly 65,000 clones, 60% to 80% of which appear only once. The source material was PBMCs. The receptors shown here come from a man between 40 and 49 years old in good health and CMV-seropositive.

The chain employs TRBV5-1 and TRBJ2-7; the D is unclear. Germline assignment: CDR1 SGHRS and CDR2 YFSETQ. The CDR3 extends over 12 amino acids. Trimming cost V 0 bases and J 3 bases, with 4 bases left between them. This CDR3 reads CASSLGGYEQYF. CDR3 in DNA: TGCGCCAGCAGCTTGGGAGGCTACGAGCAGTACTTC.

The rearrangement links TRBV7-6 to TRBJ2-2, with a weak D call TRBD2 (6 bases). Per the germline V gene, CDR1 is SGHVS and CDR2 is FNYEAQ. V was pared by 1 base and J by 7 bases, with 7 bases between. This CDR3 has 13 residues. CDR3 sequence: CASSLGGDGELFF. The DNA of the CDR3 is TGTGCCAGCAGCTTAGGGGGGGACGGGGAGCTGTTTTTT.

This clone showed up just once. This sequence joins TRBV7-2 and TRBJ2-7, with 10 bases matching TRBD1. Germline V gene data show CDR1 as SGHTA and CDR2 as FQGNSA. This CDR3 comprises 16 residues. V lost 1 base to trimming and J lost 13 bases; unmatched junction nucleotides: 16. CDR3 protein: CASSLDSGTGESGVYF. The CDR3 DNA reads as TGTGCCAGCAGCTTAGACTCCGGGACAGGGGAGAGCGGGGTCTACTTC. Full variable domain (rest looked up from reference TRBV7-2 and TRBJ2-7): GAGVSQSPSNKVTEKGKDVELRCDPISGHTALYWYRQSLGQGLEFLIYFQGNSAPDKSGLPSDRFSAERTGGSVSTLTIQRTQQEDSAVYLCASSLDSGTGESGVYFGPGTRLTVT.

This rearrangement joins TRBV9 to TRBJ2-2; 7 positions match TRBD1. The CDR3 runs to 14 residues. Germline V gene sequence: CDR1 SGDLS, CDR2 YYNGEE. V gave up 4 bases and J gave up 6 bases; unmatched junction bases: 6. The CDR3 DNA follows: TGTGCCAGCAGCAACAGGGGCGTTGCCGGGGAGCTGTTTTTT. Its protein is CASSNRGVAGELFF.

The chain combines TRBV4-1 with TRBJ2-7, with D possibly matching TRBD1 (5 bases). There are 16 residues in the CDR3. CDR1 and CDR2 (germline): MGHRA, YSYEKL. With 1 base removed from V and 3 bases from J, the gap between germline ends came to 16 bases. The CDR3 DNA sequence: TGCGCCAGCAGCCAAGTTCAATCAGGGCCGGGCTACGAGCAGTACTTC. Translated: CASSQVQSGPGYEQYF.

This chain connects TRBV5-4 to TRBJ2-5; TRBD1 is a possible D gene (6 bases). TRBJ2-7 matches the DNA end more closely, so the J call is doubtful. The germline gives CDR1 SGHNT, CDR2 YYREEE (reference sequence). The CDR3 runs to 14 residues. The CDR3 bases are TGTGCCAGCAGCTCTCAGGGGCCCTCCTACGAGCAGTACTTC. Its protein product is CASSSQGPSYEQYF.

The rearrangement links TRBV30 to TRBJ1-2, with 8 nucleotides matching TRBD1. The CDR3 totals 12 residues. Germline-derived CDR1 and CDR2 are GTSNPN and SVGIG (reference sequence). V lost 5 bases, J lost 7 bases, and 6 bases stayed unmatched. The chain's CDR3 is CAWGRGRGGYTF. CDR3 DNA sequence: TGTGCCTGGGGCAGGGGGCGGGGTGGCTACACCTTC.

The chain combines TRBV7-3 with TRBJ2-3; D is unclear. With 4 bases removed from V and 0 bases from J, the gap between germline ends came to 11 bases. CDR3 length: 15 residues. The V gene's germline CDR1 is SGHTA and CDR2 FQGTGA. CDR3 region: CASSSYGGSTDTQYF. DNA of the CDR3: TGTGCCAGCAGCTCCTACGGCGGAAGCACAGATACGCAGTATTTT. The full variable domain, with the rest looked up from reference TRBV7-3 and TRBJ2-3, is GAGVSQTPSNKVTEKGKYVELRCDPISGHTALYWYRQSLGQGPEFLIYFQGTGAADDSGLPNDRFFAVRPEGSVSTLKIQRTERGDSAVYLCASSSYGGSTDTQYFGPGTRLTVL.

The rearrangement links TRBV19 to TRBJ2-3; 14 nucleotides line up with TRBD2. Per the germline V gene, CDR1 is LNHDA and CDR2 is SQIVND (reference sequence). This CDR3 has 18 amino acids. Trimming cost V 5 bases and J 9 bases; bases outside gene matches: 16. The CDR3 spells CASSASGTSGRRWRTQYF. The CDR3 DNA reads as TGTGCCAGTAGTGCGTCCGGGACTAGCGGGAGACGGTGGCGGACGCAGTATTTT.

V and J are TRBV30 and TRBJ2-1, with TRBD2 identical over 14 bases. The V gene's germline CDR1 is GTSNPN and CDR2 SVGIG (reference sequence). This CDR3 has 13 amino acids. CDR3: CGGLAGDNYEQFF. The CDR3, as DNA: TGTGGGGGACTAGCGGGAGATAATTATGAGCAGTTCTTC. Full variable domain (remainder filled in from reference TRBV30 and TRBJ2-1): SQTIHQWPATLVQPVGSPLSLECTVEGTSNPNLYWYRQAAGRGLQLLFYSVGIGQISSEVPQNLSASRPQDRQFILSSKKLLLSDSGFYLCGGLAGDNYEQFFGPGTRLTVL.

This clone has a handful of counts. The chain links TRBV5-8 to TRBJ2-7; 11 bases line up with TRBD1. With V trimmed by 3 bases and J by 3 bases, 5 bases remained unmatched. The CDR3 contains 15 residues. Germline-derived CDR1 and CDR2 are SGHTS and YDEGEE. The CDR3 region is CASSSRGQGDYEQYF. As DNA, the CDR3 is TGTGCCAGCAGCTCCCGGGGACAGGGGGACTACGAGCAGTACTTC.

The CDR3 region is CASSIFHMQGARGTEAFF. The DNA for the CDR3 is TGTGCCAGTAGTATATTTCATATGCAGGGGGCGAGGGGAACTGAAGCTTTCTTT. The V call is TRBV19, the J call TRBJ1-1, with TRBD1 matching over 8 bases. This CDR3 contains 18 residues. The V and J ends lost 2 bases and 5 bases, in that order; junction bases with no gene match: 16. Germline V gene data show CDR1 as LNHDA and CDR2 as SQIVND (reference sequence).

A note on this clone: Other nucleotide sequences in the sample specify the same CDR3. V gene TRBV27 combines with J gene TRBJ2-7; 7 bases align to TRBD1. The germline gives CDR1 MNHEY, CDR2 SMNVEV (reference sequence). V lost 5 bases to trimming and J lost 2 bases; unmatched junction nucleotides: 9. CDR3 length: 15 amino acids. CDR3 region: CASSPLTGTTYEQYF. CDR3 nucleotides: TGTGCCAGCAGTCCCCTGACAGGGACGACCTACGAGCAGTACTTC.